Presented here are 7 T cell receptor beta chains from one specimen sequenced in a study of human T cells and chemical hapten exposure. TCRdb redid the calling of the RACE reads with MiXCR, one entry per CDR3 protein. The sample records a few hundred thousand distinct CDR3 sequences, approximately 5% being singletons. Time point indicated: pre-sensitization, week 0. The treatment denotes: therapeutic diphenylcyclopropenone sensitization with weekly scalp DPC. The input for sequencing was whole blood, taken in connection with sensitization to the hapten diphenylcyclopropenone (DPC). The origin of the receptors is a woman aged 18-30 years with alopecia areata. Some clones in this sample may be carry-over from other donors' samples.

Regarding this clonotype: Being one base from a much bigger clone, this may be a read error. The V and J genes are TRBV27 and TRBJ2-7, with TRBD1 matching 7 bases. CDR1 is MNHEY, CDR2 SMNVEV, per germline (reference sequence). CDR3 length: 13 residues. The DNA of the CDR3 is TGTGCCGGCAGCCGACAGGGCTCAGACGAGCAGTACTTC. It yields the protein CAGSRQGSDEQYF.

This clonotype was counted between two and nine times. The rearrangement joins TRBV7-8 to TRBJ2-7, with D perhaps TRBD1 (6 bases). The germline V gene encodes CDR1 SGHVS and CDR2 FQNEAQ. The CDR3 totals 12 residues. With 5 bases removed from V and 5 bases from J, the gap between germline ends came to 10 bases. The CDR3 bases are TGTGCCAGCAGCCCCGCAGGGGACGAGCAGTACTTC. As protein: CASSPAGDEQYF.

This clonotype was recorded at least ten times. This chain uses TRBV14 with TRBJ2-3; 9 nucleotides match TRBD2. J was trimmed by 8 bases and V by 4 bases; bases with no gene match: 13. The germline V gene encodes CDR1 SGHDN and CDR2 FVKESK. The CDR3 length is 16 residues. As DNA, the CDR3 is TGTGCCAGCAGCCTCCCGGGAAGCGGGGGGCTGGGTACGCAGTATTTT. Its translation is CASSLPGSGGLGTQYF.

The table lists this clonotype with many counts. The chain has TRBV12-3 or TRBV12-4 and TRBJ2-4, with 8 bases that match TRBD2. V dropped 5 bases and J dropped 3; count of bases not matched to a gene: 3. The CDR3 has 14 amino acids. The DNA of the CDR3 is TGTGCCAGCAGTGGGCGGGGGGTCAAAAACATTCAGTACTTC. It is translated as CASSGRGVKNIQYF.

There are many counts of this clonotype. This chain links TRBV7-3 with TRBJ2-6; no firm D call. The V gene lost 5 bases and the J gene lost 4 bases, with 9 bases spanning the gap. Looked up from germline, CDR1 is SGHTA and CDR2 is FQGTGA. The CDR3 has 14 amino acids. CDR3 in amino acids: CASSGVYGANVLTF. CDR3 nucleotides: TGTGCCAGCAGCGGTGTGTACGGGGCCAACGTCCTGACTTTC.

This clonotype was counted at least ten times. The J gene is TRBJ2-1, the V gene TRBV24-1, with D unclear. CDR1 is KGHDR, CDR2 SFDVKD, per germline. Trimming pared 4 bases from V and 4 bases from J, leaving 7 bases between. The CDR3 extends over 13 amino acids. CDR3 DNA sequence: TGTGCCACCAGTGAGGGCTCTTACAATGAGCAGTTCTTC. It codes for CATSEGSYNEQFF.

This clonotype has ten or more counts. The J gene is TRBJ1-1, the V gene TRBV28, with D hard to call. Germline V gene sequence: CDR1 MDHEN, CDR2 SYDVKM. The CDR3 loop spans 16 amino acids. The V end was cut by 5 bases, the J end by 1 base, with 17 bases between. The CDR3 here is CASSRARGTGNTEAFF. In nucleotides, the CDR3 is TGTGCCAGCAGTCGTGCGCGAGGTACTGGGAACACTGAAGCTTTCTTT.